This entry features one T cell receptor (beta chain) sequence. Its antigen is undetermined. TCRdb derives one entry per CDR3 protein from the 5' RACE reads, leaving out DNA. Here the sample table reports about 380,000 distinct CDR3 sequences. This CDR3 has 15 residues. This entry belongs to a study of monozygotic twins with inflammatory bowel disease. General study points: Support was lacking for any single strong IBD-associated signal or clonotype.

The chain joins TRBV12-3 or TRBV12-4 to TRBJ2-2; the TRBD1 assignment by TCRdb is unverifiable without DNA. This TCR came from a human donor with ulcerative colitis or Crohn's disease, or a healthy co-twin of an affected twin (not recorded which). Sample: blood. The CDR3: CASSLRAGGSGELFF.